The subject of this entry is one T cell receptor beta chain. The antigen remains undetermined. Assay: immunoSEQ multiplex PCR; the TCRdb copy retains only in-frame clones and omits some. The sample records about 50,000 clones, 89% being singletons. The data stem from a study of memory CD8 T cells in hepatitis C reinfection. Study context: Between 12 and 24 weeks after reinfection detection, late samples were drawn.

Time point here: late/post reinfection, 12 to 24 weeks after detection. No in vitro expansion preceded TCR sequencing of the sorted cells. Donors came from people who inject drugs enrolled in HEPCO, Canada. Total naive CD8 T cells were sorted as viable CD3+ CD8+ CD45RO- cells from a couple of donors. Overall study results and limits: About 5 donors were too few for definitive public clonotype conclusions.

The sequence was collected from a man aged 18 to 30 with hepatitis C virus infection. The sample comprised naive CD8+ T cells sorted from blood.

CDR3 protein: CASSYGSGPDTQYF. Here the CDR3 DNA reads TGTGCCAGCAGTTACGGTAGCGGCCCAGATACGCAGTATTTT. The rearrangement joins TRBV6-5 to TRBJ2-3, with D possibly TRBD2 on 6 matching bases. This CDR3 region has 14 residues. The V gene lost 2 bases and the J gene lost 4 bases, with 10 bases spanning the gap. Germline lookup yields CDR1 MNHEY and CDR2 SVGAGI.